This entry lists 20 T cell receptor beta chains sequenced from one sample in a study of T-cell reconstitution after alpha-beta-depleted transplantation in children. Preparation of the TCRbeta library was carried out with unique molecular identifiers. TCRdb re-called the PCR reads through MiXCR, storing one row per CDR3 protein. The sample lists 750,000 to 950,000 distinct CDR3 sequences, under 20% seen once, with around 4.5% in the top ten. This specimen consisted of PBMCs, mostly from graft donor cells, obtained 360 days after TCRalphabeta/CD19-depleted stem cell transplant. These receptors were obtained from a male patient between 10 and 17 years old who had a stem cell transplant for acute lymphoblastic leukemia, so the T cells may come from the graft donor.

This clonotype was seen a few times. The V and J genes are TRBV4-1 and TRBJ2-4; D remains ambiguous. Germline assignment: CDR1 MGHRA and CDR2 YSYEKL. Trimming shortened V by 1 base and J by 0 bases, and 13 bases separated the two germline ends. There are 17 residues in the CDR3. Written as DNA, the CDR3 is TGCGCCAGCAGCCAAGTTGTTGGCCGAAAAGCCAAAAACATTCAGTACTTC. This encodes CASSQVVGRKAKNIQYF.

This sequence joins TRBV5-1 and TRBJ1-5; D possibly corresponds to TRBD1 (5 bases). The CDR3 spans 13 residues. Germline-derived CDR1 and CDR2 are SGHRS and YFSETQ. V lost 2 bases, J lost 7 bases, and 10 bases lay in between. The CDR3 loop reads CASSFREGQPQHF. Here the CDR3 DNA reads TGCGCCAGCAGCTTCAGGGAAGGGCAGCCCCAGCATTTT.

This clonotype has only a few counts. The chain is built from TRBV12-3 or TRBV12-4 and TRBJ1-1; 7 bases line up with TRBD1. The trim removed 7 bases at V and 5 bases at J, leaving 7 bases unmatched. This CDR3 spans 13 amino acids. The CDR3 loop is CASTVTGVTEAFF. The DNA for the CDR3 is TGTGCCAGCACTGTTACAGGGGTAACTGAAGCTTTCTTT.

This clonotype was counted only a few times. This chain connects TRBV10-3 to TRBJ2-7; D unclear. Germline assignment: CDR1 ENHRY and CDR2 SYGVKD. V was clipped by 10 bases and J by 0 bases, with 13 bases between them. The CDR3 loop spans 13 amino acids. The CDR3 region is CASAQAPSYEQYF. Written as DNA, the CDR3 is TGTGCCAGCGCTCAGGCCCCCTCCTACGAGCAGTACTTC.

This clonotype was found a few times. This rearrangement joins TRBV11-2 to TRBJ2-7; D not certain. The CDR3 has 13 residues. From germline, CDR1 is SGHAT and CDR2 FQNNGV. V dropped 6 bases and J dropped 6 bases, with 15 bases sitting between them. In DNA form, the CDR3 reads TGTGCCAGCAGTCACGGTGTAGACTTCGAGCAGTACTTC. Encoded protein: CASSHGVDFEQYF.

Points on this clonotype: One end of the junction is discordant with germline, which a read error may explain. CDR3 region: CASSLTDRRYEQSF. Written as DNA, the CDR3 is TGTGCCAGCAGCTTGACAGACAGACGCTACGAGCAGTCCTTC. The chain recombines TRBV7-9 with TRBJ2-7; D might be TRBD1 (5 bases). Germline V lookup: CDR1 SEHNR, CDR2 FQNEAQ (reference sequence). This CDR3 spans 14 amino acids.

This clonotype showed up just a few times. The J gene is TRBJ1-2, the V gene TRBV4-1, with D tentatively TRBD1 (5 bases). The CDR3 has 14 residues. CDR1 and CDR2 from the germline V gene are MGHRA and YSYEKL. Trimming removed 1 base from V and 4 bases from J, with 10 bases in between. Written as DNA, the CDR3 is TGCGCCAGCAGCCAAGGAGGGGATGTCTATGGCTACACCTTC. Amino acid sequence: CASSQGGDVYGYTF.

The chain couples TRBV7-3 to TRBJ2-5; D is possibly TRBD1 (6 bases). Trimming pared 5 bases from V and 2 bases from J, leaving 12 bases between. The CDR3 spans 14 residues. Germline CDR1 reads SGHTA; CDR2 reads FQGTGA. The chain's CDR3 is CASSQTGMQETQYF. The CDR3 DNA follows: TGTGCCAGCAGCCAAACAGGGATGCAAGAGACCCAGTACTTC.

In this sample, this clonotype turned up a few times. The chain links TRBV19 to TRBJ2-7, with 7 bases fitting TRBD1. This CDR3 is built from 15 residues. From germline, CDR1 is LNHDA and CDR2 SQIVND (reference sequence). With V trimmed by 6 bases and J by 2 bases, 10 bases remained unmatched. The CDR3 nucleotides read TGTGCCAGTAGACTTGGGACAGACCCTGCCTACGAGCAGTACTTC. This encodes CASRLGTDPAYEQYF.

This clonotype was counted many times. The chain couples TRBV12-3 or TRBV12-4 to TRBJ2-7, with no clear D. V lost 10 bases and J 2 bases, leaving 18 bases between the germline ends. The CDR3 length is 14 residues. The CDR3: CATGNSVIPYEQYF. The CDR3 DNA follows: TGTGCCACCGGAAACAGTGTGATCCCCTACGAGCAGTACTTC.

The chain links TRBV29-1 to TRBJ1-2; D is ambiguous. The CDR3 runs 10 residues. Trimming left V 4 bases short and J 7 bases short, with 7 bases between. CDR1 is SQVTM and CDR2 is ANQGSEA in the germline V gene. CDR3 residues: CSVGGPGYTF. The CDR3 DNA is TGCAGCGTTGGAGGCCCTGGCTACACCTTC.

The chain is built from TRBV18 and TRBJ2-5; D is undetermined. Germline V gene data show CDR1 as KGHSH and CDR2 as LQKENI. The CDR3 loop spans 13 amino acids. V lost 4 bases and J 5 bases, leaving 11 bases between the germline ends. CDR3 residues: CASSLQKRETQYF. Written as DNA, the CDR3 is TGTGCCAGCTCACTCCAAAAGAGGGAGACCCAGTACTTC.

Note on this clonotype: The junction departs from the called germline gene at one end, perhaps through a read error. This rearrangement joins TRBV6-5 to TRBJ2-1; D assignment may be TRBD1 or TRBD2 (5 bases each). The CDR3 is 14 residues long. CDR1 is MNHEY, CDR2 SVGAGI, per germline. Here the CDR3 DNA reads TGTACCAGCAGTTATCGGGGACGGAACAATGAGCAGTTCTTC. Translation gives CTSSYRGRNNEQFF.

This chain links TRBV20-1 with TRBJ2-1, with 10 bases fitting TRBD2. Per the germline V gene, CDR1 is DFQATT and CDR2 is SNEGSKA (reference sequence). The CDR3 is made up of 17 amino acids. Trimming at V came to 6 bases and at J to 0 bases, leaving 11 bases not matched to a gene. The CDR3 DNA is TGCAGTGCCCCCCGTGTAGCGGGAGGTAGCTCCTACAATGAGCAGTTCTTC. This codes for CSAPRVAGGSSYNEQFF.

CDR3 sequence: CASTLGAAGYNEQFF. CDR3 bases: TGTGCCAGCACCCTAGGGGCAGCGGGATACAATGAGCAGTTCTTC. The rearrangement links TRBV6-1 to TRBJ2-1, with 7 bases lining up with TRBD2. The germline gives CDR1 MNHNS, CDR2 SASEGT. J gave up 4 bases and V 7 bases, and 10 bases lay outside the gene matches. The CDR3 sequence is 15 residues long.

This clonotype has a handful of counts. CDR3 sequence: CASSPGQGFIMSGELFF. The CDR3 nucleotides read TGTGCCAGCAGTCCGGGACAGGGTTTTATAATGTCCGGGGAGCTGTTTTTT. The chain recombines TRBV6-1 with TRBJ2-2; TRBD1 agrees at 9 bases. The CDR3 consists of 17 residues. Looked up from germline, CDR1 is MNHNS and CDR2 is SASEGT. After removal of 5 bases from V and 6 bases from J, the junction contained 13 bases not matched to a gene.

This clonotype was observed a handful of times. V gene TRBV2 combines with J gene TRBJ1-2; possible D gene TRBD1, 5 bases. Trimming shortened V by 2 bases and J by 4 bases, and 14 bases separated the two germline ends. The CDR3 length is 15 residues. The germline gives CDR1 SNHLY, CDR2 FYNNEI. CDR3 in DNA: TGTGCCAGCAGTGAAAGGACATCGATCATCTATGGCTACACCTTC. Residues: CASSERTSIIYGYTF.

The V and J genes are TRBV6-1 and TRBJ1-1, with 12 bases that match TRBD1. V lost 6 bases to trimming and J lost 5 bases; unmatched junction nucleotides: 4. This CDR3 region has 14 residues. Germline CDR1 and CDR2: MNHNS and SASEGT. CDR3 protein: CASRRDRGRTEAFF. The CDR3 DNA follows: TGTGCCAGCAGGAGGGACAGGGGGCGAACTGAAGCTTTCTTT.

The chain has TRBV10-1 and TRBJ2-5; possibly TRBD1 or TRBD2 for D (5 bases each). The CDR3 contains 17 residues. In germline, CDR1 is WNHNN, CDR2 SYGVQD (reference sequence). Trimming shortened V by 4 bases and J by 3 bases, and 21 bases separated the two germline ends. CDR3 sequence: CASSGSKGRGREETQYF. CDR3 in DNA: TGCGCCAGCAGTGGCTCCAAGGGACGCGGAAGGGAAGAGACCCAGTACTTC.

The chain links TRBV10-3 to TRBJ2-7; TRBD2 is a possible D gene (6 bases). This CDR3 is 12 amino acids long. Trimming pared 4 bases from V and 6 bases from J, leaving 10 bases between. Germline assignment: CDR1 ENHRY and CDR2 SYGVKD. For the CDR3, the DNA is TGTGCCATCAGTGGGGGGGTCTCCGAGCAGTACTTC. Protein: CAISGGVSEQYF.